These 32 T cell receptor beta chains came from one sample sequenced in a study of shared clonotypes between healthy human individuals. Assay: immunoSEQ multiplex PCR; the TCRdb copy retains only in-frame clones and omits some. The sample has about 110,000 clones, roughly 70% seen once; the top ten hold almost 25%. Sequenced input: memory CD8+ T cells sorted from blood. The sample's subset: CD45RO+ cells pooled with CCR7-negative TemRA cells. The source is a young woman in good health.

The genes are TRBV25-1 and TRBJ1-4, with 10 nucleotides matching TRBD1. Germline values: CDR1 MGHDK, CDR2 SYGVNS. J was trimmed by 3 bases and V by 2 bases; bases with no gene match: 0. The CDR3 runs 15 residues. CDR3 sequence: CASSEGTGANEKLFF. CDR3 bases: TGTGCCAGCAGTGAAGGGACAGGGGCTAATGAAAAACTGTTTTTT.

The CDR3 nucleotides read TGTGCCAGCAGTCCCGACAGGGGGCTCGGCGAGCAGTACTTC. Amino acid sequence: CASSPDRGLGEQYF. This chain connects TRBV25-1 to TRBJ2-5; TRBD1 agrees at 10 bases. The J call may be incorrect, as the DNA end agrees better with TRBJ2-7. From germline, CDR1 is MGHDK and CDR2 SYGVNS. This CDR3 spans 14 amino acids.

This clone occurred a few times. The chain joins TRBV25-1 to TRBJ1-1, with 7 bases identical to TRBD1. V dropped 5 bases and J dropped 1; count of bases not matched to a gene: 4. Germline CDR1 and CDR2: MGHDK and SYGVNS. The CDR3 is 14 residues long. The CDR3 loop is CASSSGTENTEAFF. CDR3 in DNA: TGTGCCAGCAGTTCCGGGACAGAGAACACTGAAGCTTTCTTT.

The genes are TRBV6-4 and TRBJ2-3; D not certain. The CDR3 loop spans 14 amino acids. Trimming left V 2 bases short and J 4 bases short, with 10 bases between. Germline CDR1 MRHNA, CDR2 SNTAGT. The CDR3 loop is CASSDLGGSDTQYF. The CDR3 DNA is TGTGCCAGCAGTGACCTCGGTGGGTCAGATACGCAGTATTTT.

The sample holds one count of this clone. The V call is TRBV5-1, the J call TRBJ2-2, with 8 bases identical to TRBD2. V shed 0 bases and J 1 base; nucleotides not matched to a gene: 5. This CDR3 has 17 residues. Per the germline V gene, CDR1 is SGHRS and CDR2 is YFSETQ. The CDR3 DNA reads TGCGCCAGCAGCTTGGGGGTCACTAGCGGGAACACCGGGGAGCTGTTTTTT. The encoded protein is CASSLGVTSGNTGELFF.

The V call is TRBV27, the J call TRBJ2-7; no firm D call. CDR1 and CDR2 (germline): MNHEY, SMNVEV (reference sequence). Trimming left V 1 base short and J 5 bases short, with 12 bases between. The CDR3 consists of 14 residues. CDR3 region: CASSLLLTKDEQYF. CDR3 DNA: TGTGCCAGCAGTTTATTGCTTACGAAAGACGAGCAGTACTTC.

This clone was detected a few times. V gene TRBV28 combines with J gene TRBJ1-4, with no clear D. Trimming pared 8 bases from V and 11 bases from J, leaving 9 bases between. The CDR3 loop spans 10 amino acids. Per the germline V gene, CDR1 is MDHEN and CDR2 is SYDVKM. DNA of the CDR3: TGTGCCAGCGGGTCCGGGAAACTGTTTTTT. Translation gives CASGSGKLFF.

This clone was seen a few times. Here the CDR3 reads CASSQRAGTSGMYEQYF. CDR3 nucleotide sequence: TGCGCCAGCAGCCAGAGAGCCGGGACTAGCGGGATGTACGAGCAGTACTTC. V is TRBV4-1 and J is TRBJ2-7; 13 bases are shared with TRBD2. CDR3 size: 17 residues. CDR1 is MGHRA, CDR2 YSYEKL, per germline. Unmatched junction bases numbered 9, after V lost 3 bases and J lost 4 bases.

The chain has TRBV5-4 and TRBJ1-2, with 8 bases that match TRBD1. Germline loops: CDR1 SGHNT, CDR2 YYREEE (reference sequence). V gave up 4 bases and J gave up 3 bases; unmatched junction bases: 5. The CDR3 spans 14 residues. CDR3 amino acids: CASSQDRAYYGYTF. The CDR3 coding sequence is TGTGCCAGCAGCCAGGACAGGGCCTACTATGGCTACACCTTC.

The rearrangement joins TRBV7-2 to TRBJ2-2, with D hard to call. Germline V gene lookup returns CDR1 SGHTA and CDR2 FQGNSA. This CDR3 is 14 amino acids long. V dropped 6 bases and J dropped 5 bases, with 13 bases sitting between them. The CDR3 reads CASSRAPRTGELFF. The CDR3 DNA follows: TGTGCCAGCAGTCGAGCGCCCCGTACCGGGGAGCTGTTTTTT.

This sequence joins TRBV27 and TRBJ1-2, with D perhaps matching TRBD1 (6 bases). There are 18 residues in the CDR3. Germline CDR1 is MNHEY and CDR2 is SMNVEV (reference sequence). V lost 5 bases and J 1 base, leaving 23 bases between the germline ends. CDR3 protein: CASSPLSPQGPHNYGYTF. The CDR3 coding sequence is TGTGCCAGCAGTCCCTTAAGTCCACAGGGCCCGCATAACTATGGCTACACCTTC.

The rearrangement joins TRBV2 to TRBJ1-1; TRBD1 matches 8 bases. The CDR3 loop spans 14 amino acids. Per the germline V gene, CDR1 is SNHLY and CDR2 is FYNNEI. After removal of 7 bases from V and 1 base from J, the junction contained 5 bases not matched to a gene. The CDR3 is CASNIDRGNTEAFF. The CDR3 DNA follows: TGTGCCAGCAATATTGACAGGGGGAACACTGAAGCTTTCTTT.

This clone showed up just once. J is TRBJ2-5 and V is TRBV11-2; 9 bases match TRBD1. The germline CDR1 and CDR2 sequences are SGHAT and FQNNGV. The CDR3 is 16 residues long. Trimming at V came to 2 bases and at J to 5 bases, leaving 9 bases not matched to a gene. The CDR3 is CASSLRGDRERETQYF. In DNA, the CDR3 is TGTGCCAGCAGCTTAAGGGGGGACAGGGAGAGGGAGACCCAGTACTTC.

The CDR3 is CASSLSPRLAGEQGYNEQFF. The DNA for the CDR3 is TGTGCCAGCAGCTTATCTCCGAGACTAGCGGGGGAGCAGGGCTACAATGAGCAGTTCTTC. The chain links TRBV7-7 to TRBJ2-1; the match to TRBD2 covers 12 bases. The trim removed 2 bases at V and 3 bases at J, leaving 14 bases unmatched. Germline assignment: CDR1 SSHAT and CDR2 FNYEAQ (reference sequence). CDR3 length equals 20 residues.

The rearrangement joins TRBV28 to TRBJ2-1; 7 bases match TRBD2. This CDR3 is built from 13 residues. The V gene's germline CDR1 is MDHEN and CDR2 SYDVKM. The V and J ends lost 5 bases and 6 bases, in that order; junction bases with no gene match: 4. The CDR3 coding sequence is TGTGCCAGCAGTACTAGCGTACTCAATGAGCAGTTCTTC. Residues: CASSTSVLNEQFF.

The V gene is TRBV27, the J gene TRBJ2-7; 7 positions match TRBD2. The CDR3 sequence is 16 residues long. The junction had 12 bases not matched to a gene; V was cut back by 3 bases and J by 4 bases. The germline V gene has CDR1 MNHEY and CDR2 SMNVEV (reference sequence). In nucleotides, the CDR3 is TGTGCCAGCAGTTTTCACATGGCTAGCGGTTTTTACGAGCAGTACTTC. It yields the protein CASSFHMASGFYEQYF.

The chain combines TRBV9 with TRBJ2-3; TRBD2 agrees at 9 bases. The CDR3 is 14 residues long. Germline V gene sequence: CDR1 SGDLS, CDR2 YYNGEE. Trimming took 5 bases from V and 5 from J; bases not matched to a gene: 6. The DNA for the CDR3 is TGTGCCAGCAGTTTAGCGGGAGCGGGAGATACGCAGTATTTT. Translating it yields CASSLAGAGDTQYF.

This clone was recorded a few times. The chain is built from TRBV18 and TRBJ2-1; D is ambiguous. The CDR3 is 16 residues long. CDR1 is KGHSH and CDR2 is LQKENI in the germline V gene. The germline V and J ends were trimmed by 2 bases and 3 bases, with 14 bases remaining between them. The CDR3 region is CASSPSMGPLYNEQFF. CDR3 in DNA: TGTGCCAGCTCACCATCTATGGGTCCCCTCTACAATGAGCAGTTCTTC.

V is TRBV2 and J is TRBJ2-7; 13 bases fit TRBD2. The germline V gene has CDR1 SNHLY and CDR2 FYNNEI. The CDR3 runs 16 residues. The junction had 8 bases not matched to a gene; V was cut back by 4 bases and J by 5 bases. In DNA, the CDR3 is TGTGCCAGCAGTGTCAGGGGACTAGCGGGAATCGACGAGCAGTACTTC. Translated: CASSVRGLAGIDEQYF.

There are a few counts of this clone. Sequence at one end of the junction differs from germline and may be a read error. J is TRBJ2-3 and V is TRBV15; 10 bases align to TRBD1. The CDR3 is made up of 15 amino acids. Per the germline V gene, CDR1 is LNHNV and CDR2 is YYDKDF (reference sequence). The CDR3 coding sequence is TGTGCCACCAACAGAGGATGGACAGGGGGAGATACGCAGTATTTT. Its translation is CATNRGWTGGDTQYF.

The chain combines TRBV7-8 with TRBJ2-2; 7 nucleotides match TRBD2. Unmatched junction bases numbered 4, after V lost 3 bases and J lost 6 bases. Germline CDR1 is SGHVS and CDR2 is FQNEAQ. The CDR3 length is 14 residues. CDR3 DNA sequence: TGTGCCAGCAGCTTGACTAGCTCCGCCGGGGAGCTGTTTTTT. It yields the protein CASSLTSSAGELFF. Drawing the rest from reference TRBV7-8 and TRBJ2-2, the complete variable domain is GAGVSQSPRYKVAKRGQDVALRCDPISGHVSLFWYQQALGQGPEFLTYFQNEAQLDKSGLPSDRFFAERPEGSVSTLKIQRTQQEDSAVYLCASSLTSSAGELFFGEGSRLTVL.

This clone has just one count. The chain employs TRBV27 and TRBJ1-2; TRBD1 aligns across 7 bases. This CDR3 is 17 amino acids long. Germline V gives CDR1 MNHEY, CDR2 SMNVEV (reference sequence). V lost 5 bases to trimming and J lost 8 bases; unmatched junction nucleotides: 20. The chain's CDR3 is CASSPRVSQGVLFGYTF. Here the CDR3 DNA reads TGTGCCAGCAGTCCCCGCGTCTCGCAGGGGGTCCTCTTCGGCTACACCTTC.

This clone came up a few times. The rearrangement uses TRBV5-8 and TRBJ2-7, with D perhaps TRBD1 (6 bases). V lost 2 bases and J 6 bases, leaving 15 bases between the germline ends. From germline, CDR1 is SGHTS and CDR2 YDEGEE. The CDR3 is 14 amino acids. The CDR3 DNA reads as TGTGCCAGCAGCTTTCCAGGGGATTGGATCGAGCAGTACTTC. This translates into CASSFPGDWIEQYF.

The rearrangement joins TRBV5-4 to TRBJ1-1, with D possibly matching TRBD1 (5 bases). Looked up from germline, CDR1 is SGHNT and CDR2 is YYREEE (reference sequence). The CDR3 totals 15 residues. With 4 bases removed from V and 4 bases from J, the gap between germline ends came to 17 bases. The CDR3 protein is CASSTSGGGGTEAFF. The CDR3 DNA follows: TGTGCCAGCAGCACCTCGGGGGGTGGAGGCACTGAAGCTTTCTTT.

The chain couples TRBV7-6 to TRBJ2-2, with D tentatively TRBD1 or TRBD2 (6 bases each). CDR1 is SGHVS and CDR2 is FNYEAQ in the germline V gene. Trimming cost V 0 bases and J 3 bases, with 14 bases left between them. This CDR3 has 17 amino acids. The CDR3 nucleotides read TGTGCCAGCAGCTTAGCCACAGGGACGGGGGACACCGGGGAGCTGTTTTTT. This codes for CASSLATGTGDTGELFF.

The V gene is TRBV28, the J gene TRBJ2-1; 8 nucleotides line up with TRBD1. In germline, CDR1 is MDHEN, CDR2 SYDVKM. V trimming: 7 bases; J trimming: 5 bases; junction bases outside the gene matches: 10. This CDR3 is built from 15 residues. CDR3 loop: CASTRPGQDDNEQFF. The CDR3 DNA reads as TGTGCCAGCACCAGACCGGGACAGGATGACAATGAGCAGTTCTTC. The full variable domain, with the rest looked up from reference TRBV28 and TRBJ2-1, is DVKVTQSSRYLVKRTGEKVFLECVQDMDHENMFWYRQDPGLGLRLIYFSYDVKMKEKGDIPEGYSVSREKKERFSLILESASTNQTSMYLCASTRPGQDDNEQFFGPGTRLTVL.

The gene calls are TRBV7-9 and TRBJ2-1; D uncertain. Germline V CDR1 and CDR2: SEHNR, FQNEAQ (reference sequence). This CDR3 is built from 15 residues. Deletions cut 5 bases from V and 2 bases from J, with 13 bases between. This chain's CDR3 is CASSQHPTPYNEQFF. CDR3 coding DNA: TGTGCCAGCAGCCAACACCCAACTCCCTACAATGAGCAGTTCTTC. The whole variable domain, filled in from reference TRBV7-9 and TRBJ2-1, reads DTGVSQNPRHKITKRGQNVTFRCDPISEHNRLYWYRQTLGQGPEFLTYFQNEAQLEKSRLLSDRFSAERPKGSFSTLEIQRTEQGDSAMYLCASSQHPTPYNEQFFGPGTRLTVL.

The table lists this clone with a count of one. V gene TRBV11-2 combines with J gene TRBJ2-3, with D maybe TRBD2 (5 bases). V gave up 2 bases and J gave up 6 bases, with 12 bases separating them. This CDR3 contains 14 residues. Germline CDR1 and CDR2: SGHAT and FQNNGV. The CDR3 here is CASSLSLSGDTQYF. CDR3 DNA: TGTGCCAGCAGCTTAAGTCTTTCGGGGGATACGCAGTATTTT.

V gene TRBV7-8 combines with J gene TRBJ2-7, with D possibly matching TRBD2 (5 bases). The V and J ends lost 2 bases and 6 bases respectively, with 14 bases between them. Germline CDR1 SGHVS, CDR2 FQNEAQ. CDR3 length: 14 amino acids. The CDR3 DNA sequence: TGTGCCAGCAGCTTAAACGGGATAGCTTCCGAGCAGTACTTC. Its translation is CASSLNGIASEQYF. Looking up the rest from reference TRBV7-8 and TRBJ2-7 gives the full variable domain: GAGVSQSPRYKVAKRGQDVALRCDPISGHVSLFWYQQALGQGPEFLTYFQNEAQLDKSGLPSDRFFAERPEGSVSTLKIQRTQQEDSAVYLCASSLNGIASEQYFGPGTRLTVT.

This chain links TRBV7-6 with TRBJ2-1; D gene ambiguous. Per germline, CDR1 SGHVS and CDR2 FNYEAQ. V lost 3 bases and J 3 bases, leaving 0 bases between the germline ends. This CDR3 region has 11 residues. CDR3 residues: CASSFYNEQFF. In DNA form, the CDR3 reads TGTGCCAGCAGCTTCTACAATGAGCAGTTCTTC.

This rearrangement joins TRBV14 to TRBJ2-1, with 8 bases lining up with TRBD2. From germline, CDR1 is SGHDN and CDR2 FVKESK. The length of the CDR3 is 15 residues. J lost 6 bases, V lost 4 bases, and 8 bases had no gene match. The CDR3 DNA is TGTGCCAGCAGCCCCGGGACTAGGAGGGGCAATGAGCAGTTCTTC. Its translation is CASSPGTRRGNEQFF.

This clone has at least ten counts. The chain has TRBV5-6 and TRBJ2-1, with TRBD1 matching over 10 bases. Germline V lookup: CDR1 SGHDT, CDR2 YYEEEE. The CDR3 extends over 15 amino acids. After removal of 2 bases from V and 6 bases from J, the junction contained 5 bases not matched to a gene. The CDR3 loop is CASSFSDRGSNEQFF. CDR3 DNA: TGTGCCAGCAGCTTTTCGGACAGGGGGTCCAATGAGCAGTTCTTC.